The 20 T cell receptor beta chains reported below all come from one sample, sequenced in a study of blood T cell repertoires in COVID-19. Libraries were prepared by immunoSEQ multiplex PCR; TCRdb keeps only in-frame clonotypes and omits some of them. The data show about 59,000 clones, approximately 84% seen once. The sample was peripheral blood. The receptors derive from an elderly man in a cohort sampled during active COVID-19.

A note on this clone: A junction boundary mismatches the germline segment, possibly from a read error. This CDR3 is CASSSLTGENTGELFF. As DNA, the CDR3 is TGTGCTAGCAGCAGCCTGACAGGGGAGAACACCGGGGAGCTGTTTTTT. The chain employs TRBV7-7 and TRBJ2-2; TRBD1 aligns across 8 bases. Germline CDR1 reads SSHAT; CDR2 reads FNYEAQ (reference sequence). This CDR3 has 16 amino acids.

The chain has TRBV9 and TRBJ2-3; 7 bases align to TRBD1. The CDR3 runs 16 residues. Looked up from germline, CDR1 is SGDLS and CDR2 is YYNGEE. V shed 0 bases, J shed 0 bases, and the junction held 4 bases outside the gene matches. The CDR3 loop is CASSVGQGISTDTQYF. As DNA, the CDR3 is TGTGCCAGCAGCGTAGGACAGGGAATTAGCACAGATACGCAGTATTTT.

The chain has TRBV5-4 and TRBJ1-1; 9 bases match TRBD1. CDR1 and CDR2 (germline): SGHNT, YYREEE (reference sequence). The CDR3 sequence is 16 residues long. V gave up 4 bases and J gave up 5 bases; unmatched junction bases: 12. CDR3: CASSPRDRARGTEAFF. The CDR3 DNA reads as TGTGCCAGCAGCCCCCGGGACAGGGCGAGGGGGACTGAAGCTTTCTTT.

The rearrangement joins TRBV7-9 to TRBJ2-3; 7 positions match TRBD1. The CDR3 loop spans 19 amino acids. Germline CDR1 SEHNR, CDR2 FQNEAQ (reference sequence). The ends lost 0 bases at V and 4 bases at J; junction bases unmatched: 16. CDR3 sequence reads: CASSLAGSYRDRLADTQYF. In DNA, the CDR3 is TGTGCCAGCAGCTTAGCGGGTAGCTACCGGGACAGATTGGCAGATACGCAGTATTTT.

V is TRBV18 and J is TRBJ1-4; 9 bases are a match to TRBD1. V lost 6 bases, J lost 4 bases, and 9 bases stayed unmatched. Per the germline V gene, CDR1 is KGHSH and CDR2 is LQKENI. This CDR3 has 16 residues. DNA of the CDR3: TGTGCCAGCTCGCCGGTCGGACAGGGGCTTAATGAAAAACTGTTTTTT. Its protein is CASSPVGQGLNEKLFF.

In the case of this clone: The same CDR3 is also encoded by other DNA sequences in this sample. J is TRBJ1-1 and V is TRBV7-2, with D possibly TRBD1 on 6 matching bases. Trimming stripped 2 bases from V and 0 bases from J, with 7 bases between. The CDR3 loop spans 14 amino acids. The V gene's germline CDR1 is SGHTA and CDR2 FQGNSA. DNA for the CDR3: TGTGCCAGCAGCTTACAGGGGATGAACACTGAAGCTTTCTTT. Its protein product is CASSLQGMNTEAFF.

The count of this clone is one. The V gene is TRBV2, the J gene TRBJ2-3; TRBD1 aligns across 8 bases. Trimming took 4 bases from V and 0 from J; bases not matched to a gene: 3. Germline loops: CDR1 SNHLY, CDR2 FYNNEI. CDR3 length: 15 residues. The CDR3 region has the DNA TGTGCCAGCAGTGCGGGACAGGCTAGCACAGATACGCAGTATTTT. This translates into CASSAGQASTDTQYF.

This clone was seen a single time. V usage is TRBV4-1 and J usage is TRBJ1-1; 7 bases match TRBD1. Germline V gives CDR1 MGHRA, CDR2 YSYEKL. The CDR3 is 16 amino acids. V trimming: 0 bases; J trimming: 6 bases; junction bases outside the gene matches: 10. The CDR3: CASSQDQGVRWAEAFF. CDR3 DNA: TGCGCCAGCAGCCAAGATCAGGGGGTCCGATGGGCTGAAGCTTTCTTT.

The chain recombines TRBV5-6 with TRBJ2-1; 9 bases line up with TRBD1. The CDR3 is 16 residues long. The V gene end was trimmed by 1 base and the J gene end by 6 bases; junction bases not matched to a gene: 8. The V gene's germline CDR1 is SGHDT and CDR2 YYEEEE. The CDR3 sequence is CASSLLGQGGGNEQFF. The CDR3 DNA reads as TGTGCCAGCAGCTTGTTGGGACAGGGAGGGGGCAATGAGCAGTTCTTC.

The chain has TRBV6-5 and TRBJ1-1; D not certain. This CDR3 spans 14 amino acids. Trimming cost V 2 bases and J 4 bases, with 11 bases left between them. Germline V gives CDR1 MNHEY, CDR2 SVGAGI. This chain's CDR3 is CASSYLVGSTEAFF. The CDR3 region has the DNA TGTGCCAGCAGTTACCTCGTCGGGAGCACTGAAGCTTTCTTT.

The chain combines TRBV29-1 with TRBJ1-1, with TRBD1 identical over 7 bases. The CDR3 sequence is 16 residues long. V dropped 6 bases and J dropped 1; count of bases not matched to a gene: 14. Germline V gives CDR1 SQVTM, CDR2 ANQGSEA. The CDR3 DNA reads TGCAGCGTGACGATGGGGACAGCGGTTCCGAACACTGAAGCTTTCTTT. It yields the protein CSVTMGTAVPNTEAFF.

Concerning this clone itself: The junction shows a germline mismatch at one end, possibly a read error. The rearrangement links TRBV19 to TRBJ1-2, with TRBD1 matching over 8 bases. CDR1 is LNHDA, CDR2 SQIVND, per germline (reference sequence). The CDR3 runs to 15 residues. The CDR3 spells CASSRQGPDYYDYTF. In DNA form, the CDR3 reads TGTGCCAGTAGTAGACAGGGGCCTGACTACTATGACTACACCTTC.

The rearrangement links TRBV5-6 to TRBJ2-5, with D uncertain. This CDR3 is 12 amino acids long. From germline, CDR1 is SGHDT and CDR2 YYEEEE. V shed 1 base and J shed 5 bases, with 6 bases lying between them. The chain's CDR3 is CASSLSSETQYF. In nucleotides, the CDR3 is TGTGCCAGCAGCTTGTCGTCCGAGACCCAGTACTTC.

The chain's CDR3 is CASSLAQGVGTEAFF. CDR3 in DNA: TGCGCCAGCAGCTTGGCACAGGGGGTCGGGACTGAAGCTTTCTTT. V is TRBV5-1 and J is TRBJ1-1; 8 nucleotides align to TRBD1. The CDR3 is 15 residues long. Per germline, CDR1 SGHRS and CDR2 YFSETQ. V lost 0 bases to trimming and J lost 5 bases; unmatched junction nucleotides: 6.

The J gene is TRBJ1-1, the V gene TRBV6-1; 9 bases agree with TRBD1. Germline loops: CDR1 MNHNS, CDR2 SASEGT. With 3 bases clipped from V and 5 bases from J, the junction kept 4 bases outside the gene matches. The CDR3 is 14 amino acids. The CDR3 here is CASSENRGRTEAFF. The CDR3 DNA is TGTGCCAGCAGTGAGAACAGGGGGCGGACTGAAGCTTTCTTT.

The V call is TRBV11-2, the J call TRBJ2-1, with 12 positions matching TRBD2. From germline, CDR1 is SGHAT and CDR2 FQNNGV. CDR3 length: 14 residues. V was pared by 2 bases and J by 10 bases, with 3 bases of the junction left unmatched. CDR3 bases: TGTGCCAGCAGCTTAACTAGCGGGGGGATGGAGCAGTTCTTC. It is translated as CASSLTSGGMEQFF.

J is TRBJ2-1 and V is TRBV24-1, with 8 bases that match TRBD2. The CDR3 consists of 16 residues. Trimming removed 1 base from V and 5 bases from J; junction bases left unmatched: 6. From germline, CDR1 is KGHDR and CDR2 SFDVKD. Here the CDR3 DNA reads TGTGCCACCAGTGATTTAGGTAGCGGGGCCCACAATGAGCAGTTCTTC. This translates into CATSDLGSGAHNEQFF.

V and J are TRBV5-1 and TRBJ2-5, with TRBD1 matching 8 bases. In germline, CDR1 is SGHRS, CDR2 YFSETQ. The V segment lost 0 bases and the J segment 3 bases; nucleotides outside the gene matches: 4. The CDR3 has 15 residues. The chain's CDR3 is CASSLGTGQKETQYF. CDR3 bases: TGCGCCAGCAGCTTGGGGACAGGGCAAAAAGAGACCCAGTACTTC.

V is TRBV30 and J is TRBJ2-1; 10 positions match TRBD2. Per germline, CDR1 GTSNPN and CDR2 SVGIG (reference sequence). With 4 bases clipped from V and 3 bases from J, the junction kept 9 bases outside the gene matches. The CDR3 consists of 16 residues. CDR3: CAWTPAGGGYYNEQFF. In nucleotides, the CDR3 is TGTGCCTGGACTCCAGCGGGAGGGGGATACTACAATGAGCAGTTCTTC.

The chain couples TRBV6-2 or TRBV6-3 to TRBJ2-5; possible D gene TRBD1, 6 bases. There are 15 residues in the CDR3. The germline CDR1 and CDR2 sequences are MNHEY and SVGEGT. The V and J ends lost 0 bases and 0 bases respectively, with 8 bases between them. CDR3: CASSYSGAYQETQYF. The CDR3 nucleotides read TGTGCCAGCAGTTACTCGGGGGCGTACCAAGAGACCCAGTACTTC.